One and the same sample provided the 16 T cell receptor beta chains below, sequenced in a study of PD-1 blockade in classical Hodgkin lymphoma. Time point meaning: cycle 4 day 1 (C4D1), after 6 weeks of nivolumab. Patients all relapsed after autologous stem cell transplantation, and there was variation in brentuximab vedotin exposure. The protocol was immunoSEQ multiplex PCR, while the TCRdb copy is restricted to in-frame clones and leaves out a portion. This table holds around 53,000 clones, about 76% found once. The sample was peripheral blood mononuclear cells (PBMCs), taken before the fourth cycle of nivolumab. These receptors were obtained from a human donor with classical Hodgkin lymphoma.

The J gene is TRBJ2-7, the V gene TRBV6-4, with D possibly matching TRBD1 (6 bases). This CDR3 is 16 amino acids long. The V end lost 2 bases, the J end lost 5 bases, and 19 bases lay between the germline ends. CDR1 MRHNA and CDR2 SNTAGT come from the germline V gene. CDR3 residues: CASSDPGVGFPDEQYF. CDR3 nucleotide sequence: TGTGCCAGCAGTGACCCAGGGGTCGGTTTTCCGGACGAGCAGTACTTC.

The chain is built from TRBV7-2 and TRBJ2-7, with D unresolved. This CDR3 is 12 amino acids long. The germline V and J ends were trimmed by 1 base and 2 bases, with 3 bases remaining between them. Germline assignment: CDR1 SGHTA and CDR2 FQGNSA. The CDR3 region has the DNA TGTGCCAGCAGCTTAGGGGCCTACGAGCAGTACTTC. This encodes CASSLGAYEQYF.

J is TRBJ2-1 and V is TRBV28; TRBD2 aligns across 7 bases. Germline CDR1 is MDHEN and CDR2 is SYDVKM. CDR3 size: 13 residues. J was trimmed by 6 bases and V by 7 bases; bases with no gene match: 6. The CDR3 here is CASTSQRGNEQFF. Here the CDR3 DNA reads TGTGCCAGCACCTCCCAGCGGGGCAATGAGCAGTTCTTC.

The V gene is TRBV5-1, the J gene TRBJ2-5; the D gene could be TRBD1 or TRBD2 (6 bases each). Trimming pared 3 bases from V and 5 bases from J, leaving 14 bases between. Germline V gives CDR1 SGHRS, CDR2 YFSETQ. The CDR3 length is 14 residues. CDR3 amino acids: CASSSSGARETQYF. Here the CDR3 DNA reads TGCGCCAGCAGCTCCTCGGGGGCGCGGGAGACCCAGTACTTC.

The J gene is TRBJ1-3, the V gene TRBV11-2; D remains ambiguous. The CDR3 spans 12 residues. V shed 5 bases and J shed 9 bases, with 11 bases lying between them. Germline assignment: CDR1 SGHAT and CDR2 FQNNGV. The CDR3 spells CASSRTSSTIYF. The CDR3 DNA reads TGTGCCAGCAGCCGTACGTCGAGCACCATATATTTT.

Here the CDR3 DNA reads TGCGCCAGCAGCTTAGGACAGCCTAACACTGAAGCTTTCTTT. As protein: CASSLGQPNTEAFF. The rearrangement links TRBV5-1 to TRBJ1-1; possibly TRBD1 for D (6 bases). The CDR3 contains 14 residues. The V gene lost 2 bases and the J gene lost 2 bases, with 10 bases spanning the gap. CDR1 is SGHRS, CDR2 YFSETQ, per germline.

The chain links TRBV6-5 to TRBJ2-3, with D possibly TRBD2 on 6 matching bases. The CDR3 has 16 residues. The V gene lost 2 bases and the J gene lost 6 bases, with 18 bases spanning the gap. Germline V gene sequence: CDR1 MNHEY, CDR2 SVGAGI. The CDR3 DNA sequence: TGTGCCAGCAGTTACCGTGGGCGGGAACCCCCCGATACGCAGTATTTT. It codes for CASSYRGREPPDTQYF.

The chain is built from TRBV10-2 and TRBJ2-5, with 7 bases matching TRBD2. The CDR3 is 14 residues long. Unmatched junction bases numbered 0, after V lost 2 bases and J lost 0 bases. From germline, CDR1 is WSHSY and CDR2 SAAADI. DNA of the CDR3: TGCGCCAGCAGTGAGGGGGGGGACCAAGAGACCCAGTACTTC. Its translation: CASSEGGDQETQYF.

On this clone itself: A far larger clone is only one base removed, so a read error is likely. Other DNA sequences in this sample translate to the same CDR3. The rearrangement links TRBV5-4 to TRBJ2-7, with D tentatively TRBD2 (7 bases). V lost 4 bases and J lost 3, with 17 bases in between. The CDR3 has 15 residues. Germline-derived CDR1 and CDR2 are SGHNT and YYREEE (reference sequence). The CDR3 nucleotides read TGTGCCAGCAGCCAAGAACGGGGGGCCCGCTACGAGCAGTACTTC. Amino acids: CASSQERGARYEQYF. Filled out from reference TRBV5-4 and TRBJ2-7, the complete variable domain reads ETGVTQSPTHLIKTRGQQVTLRCSSQSGHNTVSWYQQALGQGPQFIFQYYREEENGRGNFPPRFSGLQFPNYSSELNVNALELDDSALYLCASSQERGARYEQYFGPGTRLTVT.

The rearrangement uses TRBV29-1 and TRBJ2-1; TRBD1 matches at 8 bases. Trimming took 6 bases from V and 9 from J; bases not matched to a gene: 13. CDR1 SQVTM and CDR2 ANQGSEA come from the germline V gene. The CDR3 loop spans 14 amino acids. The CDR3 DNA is TGCAGCGTGCCTGACAGGGGAAGATTCACTGAGCAGTTCTTC. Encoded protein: CSVPDRGRFTEQFF.

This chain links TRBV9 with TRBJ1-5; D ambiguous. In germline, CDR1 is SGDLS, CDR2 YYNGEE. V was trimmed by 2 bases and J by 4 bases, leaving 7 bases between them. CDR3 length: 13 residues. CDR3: CASSVGKNQPQHF. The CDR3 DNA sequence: TGTGCCAGCAGCGTCGGCAAGAATCAGCCCCAGCATTTT.

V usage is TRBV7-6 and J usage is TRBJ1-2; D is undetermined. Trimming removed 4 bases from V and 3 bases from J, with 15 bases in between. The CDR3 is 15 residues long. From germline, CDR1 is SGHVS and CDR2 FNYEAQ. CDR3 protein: CASSSGRWLDYGYTF. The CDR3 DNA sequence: TGTGCCAGCAGCTCCGGGAGGTGGTTAGACTATGGCTACACCTTC.

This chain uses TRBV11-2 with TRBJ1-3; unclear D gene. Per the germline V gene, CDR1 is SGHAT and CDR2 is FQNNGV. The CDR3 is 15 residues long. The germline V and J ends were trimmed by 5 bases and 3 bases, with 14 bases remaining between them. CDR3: CASSRGPGVGNTIYF. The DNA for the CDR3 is TGTGCCAGCAGCCGTGGCCCGGGTGTTGGAAACACCATATATTTT.

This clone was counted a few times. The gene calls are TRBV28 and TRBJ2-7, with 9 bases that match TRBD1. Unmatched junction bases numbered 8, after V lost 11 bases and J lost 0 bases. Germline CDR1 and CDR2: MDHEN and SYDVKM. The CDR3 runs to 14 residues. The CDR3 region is CAVYGQGTSYEQYF. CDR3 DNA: TGTGCCGTCTACGGACAGGGGACCTCCTACGAGCAGTACTTC.

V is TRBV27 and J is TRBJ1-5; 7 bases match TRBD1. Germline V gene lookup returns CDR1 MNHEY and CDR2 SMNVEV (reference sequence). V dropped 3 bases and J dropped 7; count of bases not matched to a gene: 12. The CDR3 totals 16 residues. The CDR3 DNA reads TGTGCCAGCAGTTTTCTAGGGGGCAGGGGCCGGCAGCCCCAGCATTTT. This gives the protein CASSFLGGRGRQPQHF.

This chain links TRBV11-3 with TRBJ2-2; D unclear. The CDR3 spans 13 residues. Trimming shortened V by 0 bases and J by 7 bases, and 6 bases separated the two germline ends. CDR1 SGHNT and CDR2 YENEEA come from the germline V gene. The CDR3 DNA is TGTGCCAGCAGCTTAGATGAACTCGGGGAGCTGTTTTTT. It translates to CASSLDELGELFF.